A selection of T cell receptor beta chains follows, all from one sample in a study of blood T cell repertoires in COVID-19. Clones were read by immunoSEQ multiplex PCR, and TCRdb kept only the in-frame ones, dropping some. The sample lists about 210,000 clones, roughly 91% seen once, with roughly 7.2% in the top ten. The sample comprised PBMCs or T cells enriched from blood (not recorded which). The source of these receptors is a man aged 30 to 39 in a cohort exposed to, infected with or recovered from COVID-19 (not recorded which). Each CDR3 is given with its conserved first and last residue. Each record gives: clone size, D gene, V gene, J gene, CDR3 protein, CDR3 DNA. D genes are given only for firm matches. Clone size, where shown, is once, few, many, or a class for clones that have expanded.

-	TRBD1	TRBV27	TRBJ1-2	CASSLIWAGGEGGYTF	TGTGCCAGCAGTTTAATCTGGGCAGGGGGAGAGGGTGGCTACACCTTC
-	-	TRBV19	TRBJ1-1	CASSIDSSTEAFF	TGTGCCAGTAGTATAGACAGTTCCACTGAAGCTTTCTTT
-	TRBD2	TRBV5-1	TRBJ2-5	CASSLSSSGSILETQYF	TGCGCCAGCAGCTTGTCGTCTAGCGGGAGTATATTGGAGACCCAGTACTTC
-	-	TRBV27	TRBJ2-7	CASSSYQTQGNEQYF	TGTGCCAGCAGCTCATACCAAACCCAGGGTAACGAGCAGTACTTC
-	-	TRBV14	TRBJ2-1	CASSPIDGVYNEQFF	TGTGCCAGCAGCCCGATTGACGGGGTCTACAATGAGCAGTTCTTC
-	TRBD2	TRBV6-5	TRBJ2-7	CASSYGLGGSTYEQYF	TGTGCCAGCAGTTACGGACTAGGCGGGAGTACATACGAGCAGTACTTC
-	-	TRBV6-5	TRBJ1-5	CASSLEVGQPQHF	TGTGCCAGCAGCCTCGAGGTGGGTCAGCCCCAGCATTTT
few	-	TRBV19	TRBJ2-5	CASSNSGGVTQYF	TGTGCCAGTAGTAATTCAGGAGGGGTGACCCAGTACTTC
-	-	TRBV15	TRBJ2-3	CATSIPGAREGDTQYF	TGTGCCACCAGCATACCGGGAGCCAGAGAAGGAGATACGCAGTATTTT
-	-	TRBV2	TRBJ1-5	CASSEGDSFFQPQHF	TGTGCCAGCAGTGAGGGGGACTCCTTTTTTCAGCCCCAGCATTTT
once	-	TRBV28	TRBJ2-7	CASKSSASYEQYF	TGTGCCAGCAAGAGTAGCGCGAGCTACGAGCAGTACTTC
-	-	TRBV10-3	TRBJ1-2	CAISESLENRLYGYTF	TGTGCCATCAGTGAGTCTTTGGAGAATCGGCTCTATGGCTACACCTTC
once	TRBD1	TRBV19	TRBJ1-6	CASSTSRGGQGANSPLHF	TGTGCCAGTAGTACCTCGAGGGGTGGACAGGGTGCCAATTCACCCCTCCACTTT
-	-	TRBV28	TRBJ1-2	CASSLEGRGEGYTF	TGTGCCAGCAGTTTAGAGGGGCGGGGCGAGGGCTACACCTTC
-	-	TRBV6-1	TRBJ1-6	CASSEAVRGRGSPLHF	TGTGCCAGCAGTGAAGCGGTTCGGGGGAGGGGCTCACCCCTCCACTTT
-	-	TRBV10-2	TRBJ1-2	CASSESNGALYGYTF	TGCGCCAGCAGTGAGTCGAACGGAGCCCTATACGGCTACACCTTC
-	-	TRBV20-1	TRBJ2-7	CSALMYEQYF	TGCAGTGCCCTTATGTACGAGCAGTACTTC
-	-	TRBV4-2	TRBJ2-2	CASSQVDPGFGELFF	TGTGCCAGCAGCCAAGTCGATCCAGGGTTCGGGGAGCTGTTTTTT
-	-	TRBV6-5	TRBJ2-5	CASQRGIQETQYF	TGTGCCAGCCAAAGGGGGATACAAGAGACCCAGTACTTC
-	-	TRBV7-9	TRBJ1-2	CASSLSVRNNYGYTF	TGTGCCAGCAGCTTATCAGTCAGGAATAACTATGGCTACACCTTC
-	-	TRBV5-4	TRBJ2-5	CASSLAQQETQYF	TGTGCCAGCAGCTTGGCACAGCAGGAGACCCAGTACTTC
-	-	TRBV6-1	TRBJ1-4	CASSDGVRVANEKLFF	TGTGCCAGCAGTGATGGGGTCAGGGTAGCTAATGAAAAACTGTTTTTT
-	TRBD1	TRBV29-1	TRBJ2-1	CSVGGTGANEQFF	TGCAGCGTTGGGGGGACAGGGGCGAATGAGCAGTTCTTC
few	TRBD2	TRBV3-1/TRBV3-2	TRBJ2-1	CASSQARGGEQFF	TGTGCCAGCAGCCAAGCCCGGGGGGGAGAGCAGTTCTTC
-	TRBD2	TRBV9	TRBJ2-7	CASSARTSGPYEQYF	TGTGCCAGCAGCGCCCGGACTAGCGGACCCTACGAGCAGTACTTC
-	TRBD1	TRBV5-1	TRBJ2-3	CASSLAWDRVYTDTQYF	TGCGCCAGCAGCTTAGCCTGGGACAGGGTCTACACAGATACGCAGTATTTT
-	-	TRBV5-4	TRBJ2-1	CASSLLLNEQFF	TGTGCCAGCAGCTTGCTTCTTAATGAGCAGTTCTTC
-	-	TRBV7-9	TRBJ2-5	CASSPRDPSRETQYF	TGTGCCAGCAGCCCGCGGGACCCCTCGCGGGAGACCCAGTACTTC
-	TRBD1	TRBV19	TRBJ1-6	CASSFGQGDNSPLHF	TGTGCCAGTAGTTTTGGACAGGGGGACAATTCACCCCTCCACTTT
-	TRBD1	TRBV7-3	TRBJ2-2	CASSTWTGANTGELFF	TGTGCCAGCAGCACTTGGACAGGAGCGAACACCGGGGAGCTGTTTTTT
-	-	TRBV25-1	TRBJ2-2	CASRMRTALIEGPGELFF	TGTGCCAGCAGGATGAGGACAGCGCTGATAGAGGGTCCCGGGGAGCTGTTTTTT
-	TRBD1	TRBV12-3/TRBV12-4	TRBJ2-3	CASRTGGSDTQYF	TGTGCCAGCAGAACAGGGGGCTCGGATACGCAGTATTTT
few	TRBD2	TRBV9	TRBJ2-2	CASSQSGSTNTGELFF	TGTGCCAGCAGCCAGAGCGGGAGTACGAACACCGGGGAGCTGTTTTTT
-	TRBD2	TRBV14	TRBJ2-1	CASSQDPIGLAGGQGEQFF	TGTGCCAGCAGCCAAGATCCGATCGGACTAGCGGGCGGGCAAGGGGAGCAGTTCTTC
-	TRBD2	TRBV7-7	TRBJ2-2	CASSPLTSGRRNTGELFF	TGTGCTAGCAGCCCCTTGACCAGCGGGAGACGAAACACCGGGGAGCTGTTTTTT
-	-	TRBV27	TRBJ1-3	CASREDSYSGNTIYF	TGTGCCAGCAGGGAGGACTCTTACTCTGGAAACACCATATATTTT
-	TRBD1	TRBV27	TRBJ1-4	CASKTGILYEKLFF	TGTGCCAGCAAGACAGGGATTCTTTATGAAAAACTGTTTTTT
few	-	TRBV6-5	TRBJ2-3	CASSYGQAGPDTQYF	TGTGCCAGCAGTTACGGACAGGCGGGGCCAGATACGCAGTATTTT
-	-	TRBV27	TRBJ2-2	CASSLLGGGTGELFF	TGTGCCAGCAGTTTATTGGGAGGGGGGACCGGGGAGCTGTTTTTT
-	TRBD2	TRBV28	TRBJ2-3	CASSPVAGGKDTQYF	TGTGCCAGCAGTCCCGTCGCGGGAGGGAAGGATACGCAGTATTTT
-	-	TRBV28	TRBJ1-5	CASSHDTSPHYQPQHF	TGTGCCAGCAGTCACGACACCTCACCACACTATCAGCCCCAGCATTTT
-	TRBD1	TRBV28	TRBJ2-7	CASTGQVEQYF	TGTGCCAGCACTGGACAGGTCGAGCAGTACTTC
-	TRBD2	TRBV28	TRBJ2-7	CASKLAGAVEQYF	TGTGCCAGCAAGCTAGCGGGAGCGGTTGAGCAGTACTTC
-	TRBD2	TRBV19	TRBJ2-1	CASSIPASGPSSDEQFF	TGTGCCAGTAGTATACCCGCTAGCGGGCCAAGTTCCGATGAGCAGTTCTTC
-	-	TRBV7-9	TRBJ1-2	CASTNTPTGGSGYTF	TGTGCCAGCACCAATACCCCGACAGGAGGAAGTGGCTACACCTTC
-	-	TRBV7-2	TRBJ2-5	CASSDLHGGLRETQYF	TGTGCCAGCAGCGACCTTCATGGGGGCCTTAGAGAGACCCAGTACTTC
-	TRBD1	TRBV28	TRBJ1-5	CASSLWTGQGSNQPQHF	TGTGCCAGCAGTTTATGGACAGGACAGGGGAGCAATCAGCCCCAGCATTTT